This T cell receptor beta chain was sequenced in a study of regulatory T cells in long-lasting Graves disease. J lost 3 bases, V lost 6 bases, and 4 bases had no gene match. The CDR3 covers 13 residues. The time point: persistent/refractory GD, antithyroid drugs over 5 years with positive TRAb. PBMC-derived RNA was used for the TCR library. TCR beta libraries were built with iRepertoire HTBI primers and Arm-PCR of CDR3 regions. MiXCR, applied by TCRdb to the multiplex PCR reads, yields one record per CDR3 protein. The data show about 660,000 distinct CDR3 sequences, approximately 31% seen once. This clonotype was detected a few times.

The sample in question was peripheral blood mononuclear cells (PBMCs), obtained when the disease was refractory, from a patient treated with antithyroid drugs. The TCR sequence derives from a female donor with Graves disease. The rearrangement links TRBV12-3 or TRBV12-4 to TRBJ2-7; 8 nucleotides align to TRBD1. CDR3 bases: TGTGCCAGCAGGGACAGGGCGATCTACGAGCAGTACTTC. This encodes CASRDRAIYEQYF.